This T cell receptor (beta chain) was sequenced in a study of shared T cell receptors in the human thymus. Profiled with immunoSEQ multiplex PCR; TCRdb holds only in-frame clones, not every one. The repertoire consists of over 650,000 clones, with about 87% occurring once and the leading ten covering more than 0.009%. V gave up 2 bases and J gave up 4 bases; unmatched junction bases: 5. The germline V gene has CDR1 MNHNY and CDR2 SVGAGI (reference sequence). The CDR3 extends over 14 amino acids. The sample holds one count of this clone. These data were also reused for a study on human thymus T cells. From that study: Corrective cardiac operations yielded the resected thymus tissue. Repertoires from thymus and blood appeared to show biased V and J gene usage.

The chain couples TRBV6-6 to TRBJ2-7; the match to TRBD1 covers 7 bases. Sequenced input: thymocytes. The sequence was obtained from a boy younger than two with a congenital heart defect. CDR3 DNA: TGTGCCAGCAGTTACGGCCAGGGACAGTACGAGCAGTACTTC. Translating it yields CASSYGQGQYEQYF.